This paragraph reports one T cell receptor beta chain. Antigen: not known. This entry comes from a study of T-cell memory formation after mild COVID-19. Study-wide context: Across donors, TCR clusters were largely donor specific. Study findings and constraints: Detection of some responders pre-infection suggested pre-existing cross-reactive memory T cells participated. Clones contracting day 15 to 85 were balanced CD4/CD8; later expanders leaned CD4+.

The germline V gene encodes CDR1 MNHEY and CDR2 SVGEGT. This CDR3 region has 12 residues. V lost 2 bases and J lost 10, with 9 bases in between. 5'RACE primed from the constant segment yielded TCR alpha and TCR beta cDNA libraries bearing sample barcodes and UMIs. MiXCR, applied by TCRdb to the 5' RACE reads, yields one record per CDR3 protein. This table has some 340,000 distinct CDR3 sequences, over 10% appearing once. The TCR was taken from a man younger than 30 who had mild COVID-19 (a few samples of this study predate the infection). Cell type and time point are not known. The rearrangement links TRBV6-2 or TRBV6-3 to TRBJ2-1; unclear D gene. What was sequenced was PBMCs or a T cell subset sorted from them (not recorded which). CDR3 sequence reads: CASSYLTGEQFF. The CDR3 DNA is TGTGCCAGCAGTTACCTTACTGGAGAGCAGTTCTTC.